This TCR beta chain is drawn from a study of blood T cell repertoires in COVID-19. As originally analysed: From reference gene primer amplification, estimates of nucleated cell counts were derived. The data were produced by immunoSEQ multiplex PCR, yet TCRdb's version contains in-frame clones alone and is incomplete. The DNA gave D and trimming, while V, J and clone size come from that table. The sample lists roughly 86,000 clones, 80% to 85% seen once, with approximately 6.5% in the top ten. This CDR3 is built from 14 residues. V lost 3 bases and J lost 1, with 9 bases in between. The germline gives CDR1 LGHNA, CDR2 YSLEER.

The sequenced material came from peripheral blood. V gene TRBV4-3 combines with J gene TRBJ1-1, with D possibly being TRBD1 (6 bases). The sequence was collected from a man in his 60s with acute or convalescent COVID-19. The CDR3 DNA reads TGCGCCAGCAGCCAGACGGACAGGAACACTGAAGCTTTCTTT. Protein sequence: CASSQTDRNTEAFF.